This TCR beta chain was retrieved from a study of CD8 T cells in ankylosing spondylitis. Overall study findings and caveats: In ankylosing spondylitis blood, a motif of seven or eight highly homologous TCR beta variants appeared characteristic. Several of the motif variants were reported before in synovial fluid and blood from reactive arthritis. Matched ankylosing spondylitis synovial fluid reportedly showed significant enrichment of disease-linked clones.

TCRdb redid the calling of the 5' RACE reads with MiXCR, one entry per CDR3 protein. This table holds 200,000 to 300,000 distinct CDR3 sequences, about 30% found once. The V and J ends lost 0 bases and 2 bases respectively, with 8 bases between them. The CDR3 runs to 14 residues. Germline V gene sequence: CDR1 MNHEY, CDR2 SVGAGI. As for this clonotype: Its antigen is unknown.

This clonotype was sampled from a male donor with ankylosing spondylitis or in good health (not recorded which). This sequence joins TRBV6-5 and TRBJ2-7, with D possibly being TRBD1 (5 bases). Sequenced: blood, either unsorted or a sorted T cell fraction (not recorded which). CDR3 bases: TGTGCCAGCAGTTACTCTGGCAGGGCCTACGAGCAGTACTTC. Its translation: CASSYSGRAYEQYF.